This T cell receptor beta chain appears in the sequencing data of a study of shared clonotypes between healthy human individuals. Overall study findings and caveats: About 4.5% of naive CD4 clonotypes were common to several donors.

Within Nashville, Tennessee resided all donors, each a Caucasian adult. The table came from immunoSEQ multiplex PCR; TCRdb's copy has only in-frame clones and leaves some out. This table holds 2 million to 2.5 million clones, approximately 93% found once. Regarding this clone: Its antigen is undetermined.

The sample comprised naive CD4+ T cells from PBMCs. The subset: CD45RA+ positively selected. The TCR sequence derives from a man younger than 35 in good health. Some clones in this sample may be carry-over from other donors' samples.

The CDR3 sequence is CASSPTGTGAGGANVLTF. CDR3 bases: TGCGCCAGCAGCCCGACCGGGACAGGGGCTGGTGGGGCCAACGTCCTGACTTTC. The chain combines TRBV5-1 with TRBJ2-6; 10 bases map to TRBD1. V was pared by 4 bases and J by 3 bases, with 10 bases of the junction left unmatched. Germline V CDR1 and CDR2: SGHRS, YFSETQ. The CDR3 sequence is 18 residues long.